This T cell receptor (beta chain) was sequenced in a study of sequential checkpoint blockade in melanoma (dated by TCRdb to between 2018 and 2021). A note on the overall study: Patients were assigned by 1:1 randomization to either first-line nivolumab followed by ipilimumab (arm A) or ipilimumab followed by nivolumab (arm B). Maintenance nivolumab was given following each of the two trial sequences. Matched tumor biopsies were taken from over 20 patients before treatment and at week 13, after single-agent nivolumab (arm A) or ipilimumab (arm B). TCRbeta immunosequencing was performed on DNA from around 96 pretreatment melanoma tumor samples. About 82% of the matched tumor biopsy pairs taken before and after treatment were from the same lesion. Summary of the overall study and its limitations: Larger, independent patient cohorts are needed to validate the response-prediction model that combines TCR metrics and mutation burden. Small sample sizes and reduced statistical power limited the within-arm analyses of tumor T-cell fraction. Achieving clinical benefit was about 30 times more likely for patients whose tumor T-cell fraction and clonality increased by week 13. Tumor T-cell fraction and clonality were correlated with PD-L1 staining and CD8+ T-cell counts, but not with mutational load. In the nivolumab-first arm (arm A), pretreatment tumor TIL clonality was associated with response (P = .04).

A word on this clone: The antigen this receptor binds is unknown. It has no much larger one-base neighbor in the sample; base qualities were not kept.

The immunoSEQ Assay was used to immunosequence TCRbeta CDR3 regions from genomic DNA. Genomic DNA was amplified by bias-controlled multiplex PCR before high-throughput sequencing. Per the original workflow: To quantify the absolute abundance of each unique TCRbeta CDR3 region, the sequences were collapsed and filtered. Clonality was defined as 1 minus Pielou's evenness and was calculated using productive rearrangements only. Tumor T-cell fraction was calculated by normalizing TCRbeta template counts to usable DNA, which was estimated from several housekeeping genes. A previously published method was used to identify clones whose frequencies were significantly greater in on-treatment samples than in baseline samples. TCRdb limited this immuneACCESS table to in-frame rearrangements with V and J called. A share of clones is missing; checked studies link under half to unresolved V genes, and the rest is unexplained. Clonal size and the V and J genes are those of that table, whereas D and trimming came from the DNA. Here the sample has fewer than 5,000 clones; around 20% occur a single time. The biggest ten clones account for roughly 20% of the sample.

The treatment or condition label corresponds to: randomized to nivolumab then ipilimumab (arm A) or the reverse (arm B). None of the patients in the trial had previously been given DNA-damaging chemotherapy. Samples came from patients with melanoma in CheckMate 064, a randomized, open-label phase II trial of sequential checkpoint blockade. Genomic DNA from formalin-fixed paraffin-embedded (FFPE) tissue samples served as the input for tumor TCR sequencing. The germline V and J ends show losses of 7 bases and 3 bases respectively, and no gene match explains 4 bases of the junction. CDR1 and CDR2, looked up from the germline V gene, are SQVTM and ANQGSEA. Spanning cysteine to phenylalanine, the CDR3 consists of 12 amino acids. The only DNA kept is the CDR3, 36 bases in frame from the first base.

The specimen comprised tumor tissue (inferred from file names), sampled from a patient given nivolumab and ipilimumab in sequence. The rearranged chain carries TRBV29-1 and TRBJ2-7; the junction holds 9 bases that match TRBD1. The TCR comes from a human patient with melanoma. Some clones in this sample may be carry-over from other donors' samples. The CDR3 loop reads CSAGTGYYEQYF. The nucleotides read TGCAGCGCCGGGACAGGGTACTACGAGCAGTACTTC.